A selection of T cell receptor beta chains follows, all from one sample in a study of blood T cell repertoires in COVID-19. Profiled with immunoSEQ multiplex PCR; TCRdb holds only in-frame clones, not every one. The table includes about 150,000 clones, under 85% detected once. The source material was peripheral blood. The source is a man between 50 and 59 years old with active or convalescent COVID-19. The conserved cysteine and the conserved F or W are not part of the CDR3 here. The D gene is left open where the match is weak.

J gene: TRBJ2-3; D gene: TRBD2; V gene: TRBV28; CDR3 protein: ASRGLAGESDTQY
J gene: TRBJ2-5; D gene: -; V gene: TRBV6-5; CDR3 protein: ASSSRGSETQY
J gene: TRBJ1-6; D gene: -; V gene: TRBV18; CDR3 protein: ASSPARRDSPLH
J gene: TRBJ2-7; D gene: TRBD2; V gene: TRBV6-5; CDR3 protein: ASSRTSGRNEQY
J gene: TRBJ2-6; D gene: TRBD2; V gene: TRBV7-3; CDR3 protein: ASSSLAGGLGANVLT
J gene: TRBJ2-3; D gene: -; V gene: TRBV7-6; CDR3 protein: ASSSVTDTQY
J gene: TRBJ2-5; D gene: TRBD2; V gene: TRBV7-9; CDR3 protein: ASSSGLAFETQY
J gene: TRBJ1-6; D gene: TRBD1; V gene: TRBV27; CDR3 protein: ASSLRQGSSPLH
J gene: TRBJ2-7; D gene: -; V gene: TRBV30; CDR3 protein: AWSRTVTYEQY
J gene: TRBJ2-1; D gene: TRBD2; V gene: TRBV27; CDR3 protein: ASRDYLYNEQF
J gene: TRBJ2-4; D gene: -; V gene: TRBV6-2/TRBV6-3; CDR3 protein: ASSYYTGLAKNIQY
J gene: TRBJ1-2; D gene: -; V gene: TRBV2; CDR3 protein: ASSDPSYGYT
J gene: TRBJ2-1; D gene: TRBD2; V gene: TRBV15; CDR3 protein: ATSFERGLLF
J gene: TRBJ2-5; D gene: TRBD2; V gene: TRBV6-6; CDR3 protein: ASSWGLAQETQY
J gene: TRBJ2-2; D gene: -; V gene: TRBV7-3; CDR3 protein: ASSSHFNTGELF
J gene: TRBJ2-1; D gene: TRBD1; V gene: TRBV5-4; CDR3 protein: ASSLDRGSYNEQF
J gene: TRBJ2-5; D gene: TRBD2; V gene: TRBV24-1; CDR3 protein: ATSDPETSGKETQY
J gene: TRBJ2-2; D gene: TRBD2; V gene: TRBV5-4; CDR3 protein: ASSPRASGTGELF
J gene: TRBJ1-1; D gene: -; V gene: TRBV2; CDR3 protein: ASRREQGTNTEAF
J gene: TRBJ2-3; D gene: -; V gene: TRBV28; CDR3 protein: ASSLALRTDTQY
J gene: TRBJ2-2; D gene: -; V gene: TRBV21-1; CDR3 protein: ASQGLGGTGELF
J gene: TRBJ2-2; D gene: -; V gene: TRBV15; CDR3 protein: ATSRDGLFRGRGGGELF
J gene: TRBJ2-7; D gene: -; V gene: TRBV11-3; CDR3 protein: ASSPGGSYEQY
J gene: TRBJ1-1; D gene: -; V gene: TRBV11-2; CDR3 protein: ASSLDTLTEAF
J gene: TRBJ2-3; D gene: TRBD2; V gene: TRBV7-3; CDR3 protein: ASSLVGLAADTQY
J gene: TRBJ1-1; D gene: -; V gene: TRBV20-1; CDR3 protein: SARDESEAF
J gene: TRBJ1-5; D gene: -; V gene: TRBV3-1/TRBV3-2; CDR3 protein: ASSPGLQGNQPQH
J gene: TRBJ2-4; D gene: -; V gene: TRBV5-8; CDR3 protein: ASSAGNIQY
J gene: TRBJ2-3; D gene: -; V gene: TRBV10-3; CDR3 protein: AISGGGIGTDTQY
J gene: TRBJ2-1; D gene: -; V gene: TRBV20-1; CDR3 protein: SASFPRLEQF
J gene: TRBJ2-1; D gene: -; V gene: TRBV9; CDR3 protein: ASSVNPRGYGEQF
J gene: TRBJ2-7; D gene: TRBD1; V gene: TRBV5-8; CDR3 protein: ASSASPYRDRRTYEQY
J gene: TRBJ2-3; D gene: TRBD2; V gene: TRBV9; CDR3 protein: ASSVGTSGRYGRDTQY
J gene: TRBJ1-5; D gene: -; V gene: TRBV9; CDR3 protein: ASSVDPGQPQH
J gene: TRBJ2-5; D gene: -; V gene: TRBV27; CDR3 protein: ASMLQETQY
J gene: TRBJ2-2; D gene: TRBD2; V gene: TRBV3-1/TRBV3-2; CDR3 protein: ASSQGRPRGRGLTNTGELF
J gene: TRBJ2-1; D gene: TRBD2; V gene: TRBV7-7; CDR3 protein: ASSLYQRGAHEQF
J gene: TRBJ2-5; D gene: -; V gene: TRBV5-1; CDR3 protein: ASSFREKETQY
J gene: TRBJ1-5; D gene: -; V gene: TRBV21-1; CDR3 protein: ASSTRTGSHDINQPQH
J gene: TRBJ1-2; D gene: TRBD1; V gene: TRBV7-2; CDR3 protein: ASSLGQGNVGYT
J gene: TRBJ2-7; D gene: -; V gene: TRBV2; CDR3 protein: ASSSRGYEQY
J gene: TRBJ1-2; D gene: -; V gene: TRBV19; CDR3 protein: ATGRTDSIYGYT
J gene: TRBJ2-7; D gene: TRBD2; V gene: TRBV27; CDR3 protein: ASSWGLAGGMSYEQY
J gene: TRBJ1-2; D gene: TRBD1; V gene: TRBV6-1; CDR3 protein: ASSETGDGYT
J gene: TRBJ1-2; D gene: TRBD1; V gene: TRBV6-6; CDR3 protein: ASIPTGGAYGYT
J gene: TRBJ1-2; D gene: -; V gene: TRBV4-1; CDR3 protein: ASSQPRGANYGYT
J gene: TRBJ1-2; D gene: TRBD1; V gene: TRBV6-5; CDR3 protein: ASRRGTGDGYT
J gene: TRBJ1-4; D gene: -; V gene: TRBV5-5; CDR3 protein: ASSIAELNEKLF
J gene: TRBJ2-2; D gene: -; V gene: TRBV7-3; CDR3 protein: ASSLNQVGGATGELF
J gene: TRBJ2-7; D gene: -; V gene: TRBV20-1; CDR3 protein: SASGGPLTYEQY
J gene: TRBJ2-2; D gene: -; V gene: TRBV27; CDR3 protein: ASSLSFTGELF